Shown below are 26 T cell receptor beta chains from a single sample sequenced in a study of blood T cell repertoires in COVID-19. Data came from immunoSEQ multiplex PCR; TCRdb stores just in-frame clones and leaves some out. This table holds approximately 290,000 clones, 75% to 90% found once. The sequenced sample was peripheral blood. The source of these receptors is a man in his late teens or twenties with active or convalescent COVID-19.

The chain joins TRBV9 to TRBJ1-5, with no clear D. The CDR3 loop spans 18 amino acids. Germline V gives CDR1 SGDLS, CDR2 YYNGEE. V dropped 2 bases and J dropped 7 bases, with 25 bases sitting between them. The CDR3 DNA reads as TGTGCCAGCAGCGTGAGAAGGGAGACCTACACTCCCTGGCAGCCCCAGCATTTT. Translating gives CASSVRRETYTPWQPQHF.

This clone appeared a single time. The J gene is TRBJ1-5, the V gene TRBV25-1, with 7 bases lining up with TRBD1. The CDR3 is made up of 14 amino acids. Germline V gives CDR1 MGHDK, CDR2 SYGVNS. J lost 4 bases, V lost 4 bases, and 4 bases had no gene match. In nucleotides, the CDR3 is TGTGCCAGCAGTGGACAGGGTCCGAATCAGCCCCAGCATTTT. Protein: CASSGQGPNQPQHF.

V usage is TRBV6-6 and J usage is TRBJ1-5, with a tentative D call TRBD1 (6 bases). CDR3 length: 11 amino acids. The germline CDR1 and CDR2 sequences are MNHNY and SVGAGI (reference sequence). V dropped 6 bases and J dropped 11 bases, with 11 bases sitting between them. This CDR3 is CASRDTGSQHF. Written as DNA, the CDR3 is TGTGCCAGCAGGGATACAGGGTCCCAGCATTTT.

This sequence joins TRBV29-1 and TRBJ2-1; D is unresolved. Trimming took 4 bases from V and 0 from J, leaving 7 bases between them. Germline values: CDR1 SQVTM, CDR2 ANQGSEA. There are 13 residues in the CDR3. The CDR3 bases are TGCAGCGTTGTGTCGAGCTCCTACAATGAGCAGTTCTTC. It specifies CSVVSSSYNEQFF.

The chain carries TRBV29-1 and TRBJ2-7, with 8 bases fitting TRBD1. V was pared by 6 bases and J by 4 bases, with 11 bases of the junction left unmatched. This CDR3 contains 14 residues. In germline, CDR1 is SQVTM, CDR2 ANQGSEA. CDR3 sequence: CSVQLRQGYYEQYF. CDR3 coding DNA: TGCAGCGTCCAACTCCGACAGGGGTATTACGAGCAGTACTTC.

Only one count was recorded for this clone. The V gene is TRBV5-1, the J gene TRBJ2-5; D is possibly TRBD1 (5 bases). V was trimmed by 4 bases and J by 2 bases, leaving 18 bases between them. Germline CDR1 is SGHRS and CDR2 is YFSETQ. This CDR3 comprises 16 residues. The CDR3: CASSAATAGSQETQYF. The DNA of the CDR3 is TGCGCCAGCAGCGCGGCGACAGCCGGGTCACAAGAGACCCAGTACTTC.

V gene TRBV5-8 combines with J gene TRBJ2-5; 8 positions match TRBD1. This CDR3 is built from 15 residues. CDR1 and CDR2 (germline): SGHTS, YDEGEE. Trimming at V came to 5 bases and at J to 7 bases, leaving 13 bases not matched to a gene. The CDR3 coding sequence is TGTGCCAGCAGGGTCCAGACGGACAGGGACGGGACCCAGTACTTC. This gives the protein CASRVQTDRDGTQYF.

This clone was seen only a few times. The chain carries TRBV15 and TRBJ1-6, with 10 bases lining up with TRBD1. CDR1 and CDR2 from the germline V gene are LNHNV and YYDKDF (reference sequence). The trim removed 3 bases at V and 9 bases at J, leaving 17 bases unmatched. The CDR3 has 19 residues. CDR3 bases: TGTGCCACCAGCAGTACCGGGACAGGGGCCGATCGGGAGAGTTCACCCCTCCACTTT. Its translation: CATSSTGTGADRESSPLHF.

The chain employs TRBV7-9 and TRBJ2-2, with D tentatively TRBD2 (5 bases). This CDR3 is 12 amino acids long. Germline V CDR1 and CDR2: SEHNR, FQNEAQ (reference sequence). V was clipped by 5 bases and J by 8 bases, with 9 bases between them. CDR3 in amino acids: CASSLGMGELFF. The CDR3, as DNA: TGTGCCAGCAGCCTCGGGATGGGGGAGCTGTTTTTT.

This chain uses TRBV14 with TRBJ2-1; TRBD2 aligns across 13 bases. This CDR3 contains 15 residues. Per the germline V gene, CDR1 is SGHDN and CDR2 is FVKESK. Trimming cost V 4 bases and J 7 bases; bases outside gene matches: 4. The CDR3, as DNA: TGTGCCAGCAGCCGGACTAGCGGGAGTTGGAATGAGCAGTTCTTC. Its protein is CASSRTSGSWNEQFF.

The chain links TRBV18 to TRBJ1-2; TRBD1 agrees at 7 bases. The length of the CDR3 is 14 residues. V lost 5 bases to trimming and J lost 3 bases; unmatched junction nucleotides: 6. Germline CDR1 and CDR2: KGHSH and LQKENI. The CDR3 DNA sequence: TGTGCCAGCTCATCAACAGGGGTTGACTATGGCTACACCTTC. Protein: CASSSTGVDYGYTF. The full variable domain, completed using reference TRBV18 and TRBJ1-2, is NAGVMQNPRHLVRRRGQEARLRCSPMKGHSHVYWYRQLPEEGLKFMVYLQKENIIDESGMPKERFSAEFPKEGPSILRIQQVVRGDSAAYFCASSSTGVDYGYTFGSGTRLTVV.

V gene TRBV3-1 (or the pseudogene TRBV3-2) combines with J gene TRBJ2-1, with a weak D call TRBD2 (5 bases). Germline V gene data show CDR1 as LGHDT and CDR2 as YNNKEL (reference sequence). The CDR3 runs 14 residues. Trimming left V 1 base short and J 5 bases short, with 9 bases between. The CDR3 nucleotides read TGTGCCAGCAGCCAAGTGGCGGGCCACAATGAGCAGTTCTTC. Translated: CASSQVAGHNEQFF.

The J gene is TRBJ2-7, the V gene TRBV19; possible D gene TRBD2, 6 bases. The CDR3 extends over 14 amino acids. V lost 5 bases to trimming and J lost 4 bases, with 15 bases between them. In germline, CDR1 is LNHDA, CDR2 SQIVND (reference sequence). CDR3 bases: TGTGCCAGTAGTCGGCCGCGGGGAGAGTACGAGCAGTACTTC. The encoded protein is CASSRPRGEYEQYF.

The chain uses TRBV6-6 and TRBJ2-1, with 7 bases that match TRBD2. Per germline, CDR1 MNHNY and CDR2 SVGAGI (reference sequence). V dropped 2 bases and J dropped 7; count of bases not matched to a gene: 5. The CDR3 totals 14 residues. CDR3 nucleotide sequence: TGTGCCAGCAGTTACGGCGGGAGTGAGAATGAGCAGTTCTTC. Protein sequence: CASSYGGSENEQFF.

The DNA of the CDR3 is TGTGCCAGTAGTATGGACAGATTGAACACTGAAGCTTTCTTT. Translated, it gives CASSMDRLNTEAFF. The chain is built from TRBV19 and TRBJ1-1; weak D call: TRBD1 (6 bases). The V gene's germline CDR1 is LNHDA and CDR2 SQIVND (reference sequence). The CDR3 loop spans 14 amino acids. V was cut by 3 bases and J by 0 bases, with 8 bases left in between.

The V call is TRBV27, the J call TRBJ2-1; D is perhaps TRBD1 (5 bases). This CDR3 region has 14 residues. V lost 3 bases, J lost 6 bases, and 12 bases lay in between. Germline V CDR1 and CDR2: MNHEY, SMNVEV (reference sequence). The CDR3 DNA follows: TGTGCCAGCAGTTTGCTCGGACACTCCAATGAGCAGTTCTTC. Its protein product is CASSLLGHSNEQFF.

The chain joins TRBV7-9 to TRBJ2-7, with 9 positions matching TRBD1. The V and J ends lost 5 bases and 5 bases, in that order; junction bases with no gene match: 10. The length of the CDR3 is 15 residues. Germline V gene data show CDR1 as SEHNR and CDR2 as FQNEAQ (reference sequence). The CDR3 bases are TGTGCCAGCAGCAACACCGGGACAGGGATTGACGAGCAGTACTTC. This codes for CASSNTGTGIDEQYF.

As to this clone: One end of the junction varies from germline; a read error may be responsible. This sequence joins TRBV20-1 and TRBJ1-2, with TRBD1 as a possible D gene (6 bases). The CDR3 is 11 amino acids. Germline CDR1 reads DFQATT; CDR2 reads SNEGSKA (reference sequence). CDR3 residues: CRGGGGDFFSF. The CDR3 DNA sequence: TGCAGGGGTGGAGGGGGGGACTTCTTTAGCTTC.

The CDR3 DNA reads as TGTGCCAGCAGATATACAGAATCCTACGAGCAGTACTTC. It translates to CASRYTESYEQYF. The chain has TRBV12-3 or TRBV12-4 and TRBJ2-7, with no clear D. V lost 6 bases to trimming and J lost 1 base, with 10 bases between them. The CDR3 length is 13 residues.

The rearrangement links TRBV6-1 to TRBJ1-5; D uncertain. Germline assignment: CDR1 MNHNS and CDR2 SASEGT. Trimming took off 0 bases at V and 4 bases at J, with 10 bases between the two ends. There are 15 residues in the CDR3. The CDR3 nucleotides read TGTGCCAGCAGTGAAGCGCTGTGGGAGAATCAGCCCCAGCATTTT. This sequence encodes CASSEALWENQPQHF.

The rearrangement uses TRBV3-1 (or the pseudogene TRBV3-2) and TRBJ1-4; the match to TRBD1 covers 7 bases. Germline CDR1 is LGHDT and CDR2 is YNNKEL (reference sequence). CDR3 length: 15 residues. V trimming: 1 base; J trimming: 6 bases; junction bases outside the gene matches: 5. The CDR3 nucleotides read TGTGCCAGCAGCCAAGGACAGGGCGAGTATGAAAAACTGTTTTTT. This encodes CASSQGQGEYEKLFF.

This sequence joins TRBV18 and TRBJ2-3; 9 bases are shared with TRBD2. The CDR3 runs to 19 residues. Germline trimming cut 1 base from V and 0 bases from J; bases unmatched to any gene: 11. Germline V gene sequence: CDR1 KGHSH, CDR2 LQKENI. CDR3 sequence (DNA): TGTGCCAGCTCACCACATCCCCCGTCGACTAGCGGAAGCACAGATACGCAGTATTTT. It codes for CASSPHPPSTSGSTDTQYF.

This chain uses TRBV2 with TRBJ2-5; 7 bases are a match to TRBD1. Germline V gives CDR1 SNHLY, CDR2 FYNNEI. V dropped 6 bases and J dropped 5; count of bases not matched to a gene: 6. There are 13 residues in the CDR3. CDR3 sequence (DNA): TGTGCCAGCAGCCAAGGACAGGTTGAGACCCAGTACTTC. It specifies CASSQGQVETQYF.

The chain employs TRBV25-1 and TRBJ1-1; 8 positions agree with TRBD1. The germline V gene encodes CDR1 MGHDK and CDR2 SYGVNS. The CDR3 has 13 amino acids. The trim removed 3 bases at V and 4 bases at J, leaving 1 base unmatched. CDR3 coding DNA: TGTGCCAGCAGTGACAGGGGGCTCACTGAAGCTTTCTTT. This gives the protein CASSDRGLTEAFF.

The J gene is TRBJ2-1, the V gene TRBV7-9; 8 nucleotides align to TRBD2. The germline CDR1 and CDR2 sequences are SEHNR and FQNEAQ (reference sequence). CDR3 length: 14 amino acids. Trimming removed 5 bases from V and 6 bases from J; junction bases left unmatched: 6. The CDR3 region is CASSPRLAPNEQFF. The CDR3 bases are TGTGCCAGCAGCCCCAGACTAGCGCCCAATGAGCAGTTCTTC.

V gene TRBV10-3 combines with J gene TRBJ2-4; 8 nucleotides agree with TRBD1. V shed 4 bases, J shed 5 bases, and the junction held 4 bases outside the gene matches. Germline CDR1 reads ENHRY; CDR2 reads SYGVKD. CDR3 length: 14 amino acids. The CDR3 DNA is TGTGCCATCAGTGGAGCAGGGGGCCAAAACATTCAGTACTTC. Encoded protein: CAISGAGGQNIQYF.